Following are 28 T cell receptor beta chains from one sample sequenced in a study of glioma-infiltrating T cells after dendritic cell vaccination. TCRdb's table, derived via immunoSEQ multiplex PCR, lists solely in-frame clones and lacks some. The sample holds over 65,000 clones, roughly 85% seen once. As to time point: after dendritic cell vaccination, including at tumor progression/relapse. The specimen was blood, collected after dendritic cell vaccination. These receptors were collected from a human donor with glioblastoma.

The chain uses TRBV6-4 and TRBJ2-1; a weak D match, TRBD1 (6 bases). V gave up 3 bases and J gave up 2 bases, with 14 bases separating them. The CDR3 runs 16 residues. Germline CDR1 reads MRHNA; CDR2 reads SNTAGT. CDR3 region: CASSDSRGSTYNEQFF. CDR3 bases: TGTGCCAGCAGTGATAGTAGGGGGTCAACCTACAATGAGCAGTTCTTC.

V is TRBV4-1 and J is TRBJ2-5; D is ambiguous. Germline V CDR1 and CDR2: MGHRA, YSYEKL. CDR3 size: 13 residues. V was clipped by 3 bases and J by 6 bases, with 11 bases between them. The CDR3 spells CASSQTNTKTQYF. The CDR3 bases are TGCGCCAGCAGCCAGACAAATACGAAGACCCAGTACTTC.

This clone has just a few counts. This chain links TRBV18 with TRBJ1-5; 9 positions match TRBD1. Looked up from germline, CDR1 is KGHSH and CDR2 is LQKENI. This CDR3 region has 16 residues. Trimming took 3 bases from V and 9 from J; bases not matched to a gene: 12. The CDR3 nucleotides are TGTGCCAGCTCACCCACAGGGGGACAGGGTTTAGGGCCCCAGCATTTT. Its translation: CASSPTGGQGLGPQHF.

This clone has a handful of counts. The chain couples TRBV11-3 to TRBJ2-2; tentatively, D is TRBD1 (6 bases). Germline V gives CDR1 SGHNT, CDR2 YENEEA. CDR3 length: 14 residues. Trimming stripped 5 bases from V and 5 bases from J, with 12 bases between. CDR3 nucleotide sequence: TGTGCCAGCAGCATAACAGGGTATACCGGGGAGCTGTTTTTT. Translated: CASSITGYTGELFF.

The chain carries TRBV7-8 and TRBJ1-5, with D hard to call. This CDR3 has 16 amino acids. V was pared by 5 bases and J by 5 bases, with 19 bases between. Looked up from germline, CDR1 is SGHVS and CDR2 is FQNEAQ. The CDR3 sequence is CASSPQLAHPDQPQHF. The CDR3 nucleotides are TGTGCCAGCAGCCCCCAATTGGCACACCCAGATCAGCCCCAGCATTTT.

The chain carries TRBV9 and TRBJ2-1; 16 bases match TRBD2. The V gene's germline CDR1 is SGDLS and CDR2 YYNGEE. V shed 0 bases and J 5 bases; nucleotides not matched to a gene: 11. The CDR3 has 20 residues. CDR3 coding DNA: TGTGCCAGCAGCGTAGGGGGAGGGACTAGCGGGGGGGCAACGGACAATGAGCAGTTCTTC. It specifies CASSVGGGTSGGATDNEQFF.

This chain links TRBV9 with TRBJ1-5, with D possibly matching TRBD1 (6 bases). Germline V gives CDR1 SGDLS, CDR2 YYNGEE. The CDR3 spans 15 residues. Trimming left V 5 bases short and J 5 bases short, with 17 bases between. CDR3 residues: CASSSQGNLDQPQHF. The CDR3 DNA follows: TGTGCCAGCAGTAGCCAGGGGAATTTAGATCAGCCCCAGCATTTT.

The genes are TRBV15 and TRBJ2-3, with unresolved D. The CDR3 totals 17 residues. Trimming cost V 0 bases and J 2 bases, with 15 bases left between them. CDR1 LNHNV and CDR2 YYDKDF come from the germline V gene (reference sequence). The CDR3 DNA sequence: TGTGCCACCAGCAGAGAGTTTTCGGAGCGCTACACAGATACGCAGTATTTT. Translated, it gives CATSREFSERYTDTQYF.

The chain has TRBV9 and TRBJ2-5, with D possibly being TRBD1 (8 bases). Per germline, CDR1 SGDLS and CDR2 YYNGEE. The germline V and J ends were trimmed by 0 bases and 7 bases, with 13 bases remaining between them. The CDR3 runs 14 residues. The CDR3 region is CASSVATGGGTQYF. DNA for the CDR3: TGTGCCAGCAGCGTAGCTACAGGGGGGGGGACCCAGTACTTC.

The rearrangement uses TRBV14 and TRBJ1-1; the D is unclear. This CDR3 is 13 amino acids long. V dropped 4 bases and J dropped 0 bases, with 6 bases sitting between them. Germline V gene data show CDR1 as SGHDN and CDR2 as FVKESK. CDR3 DNA: TGTGCCAGCAGCCTGTACATGAACACTGAAGCTTTCTTT. This codes for CASSLYMNTEAFF.

This chain links TRBV1 with TRBJ2-1; the table gives TRBD2 as D, unverified against the DNA. TRBV1 is a pseudogene locus. This CDR3 spans 16 amino acids. The CDR3 DNA sequence: TGCACCAGCAGCCAAGTGGGGGGACTAGCGGACAATGAGCAGTTCTTC. Protein: CTSSQVGGLADNEQFF.

The V call is TRBV2, the J call TRBJ1-2, with 9 bases fitting TRBD1. The CDR3 is made up of 14 amino acids. Germline V CDR1 and CDR2: SNHLY, FYNNEI. Losses at the gene ends were 4 bases for V and 4 bases for J; bases not matched to a gene: 4. The CDR3 nucleotides read TGTGCCAGCAGTGTACAGGGGGCGCCCTATGGCTACACCTTC. Residues: CASSVQGAPYGYTF.

The chain has TRBV28 and TRBJ1-5, with TRBD1 as a possible D gene (5 bases). This CDR3 region has 14 residues. V was cut by 10 bases and J by 3 bases, with 16 bases left in between. Germline V gives CDR1 MDHEN, CDR2 SYDVKM. CDR3 sequence (DNA): TGTGCCACCCGGTGGGCAGGGATCAATCAGCCCCAGCATTTT. It translates to CATRWAGINQPQHF.

The V call is TRBV5-8, the J call TRBJ2-5, with 10 bases lining up with TRBD1. Looked up from germline, CDR1 is SGHTS and CDR2 is YDEGEE. This CDR3 region has 16 residues. The J segment lost 4 bases and the V segment lost 0 bases, leaving 6 bases of the junction unmatched. The CDR3 spells CASSLVGTGAGETQYF. In DNA form, the CDR3 reads TGTGCCAGCAGCTTGGTGGGGACAGGGGCAGGAGAGACCCAGTACTTC.

This rearrangement joins TRBV4-2 to TRBJ2-7, with 7 bases matching TRBD1. The ends lost 2 bases at V and 4 bases at J; junction bases unmatched: 5. This CDR3 region has 14 residues. Germline CDR1 reads LGHNA; CDR2 reads YNFKEQ. The CDR3: CASSQPGQRYEQYF. In nucleotides, the CDR3 is TGTGCCAGCAGCCAACCGGGACAGCGATACGAGCAGTACTTC.

V and J are TRBV5-1 and TRBJ2-5; 9 nucleotides agree with TRBD1. The germline gives CDR1 SGHRS, CDR2 YFSETQ. After removal of 6 bases from V and 5 bases from J, the junction contained 11 bases not matched to a gene. CDR3 length: 15 amino acids. In DNA, the CDR3 is TGCGCCAGCAAAACCGGGACAGGGCGTTTGGAGACCCAGTACTTC. Protein: CASKTGTGRLETQYF.

V usage is TRBV10-1 and J usage is TRBJ2-3, with 11 bases lining up with TRBD1. Germline V gene lookup returns CDR1 WNHNN and CDR2 SYGVQD (reference sequence). There are 15 residues in the CDR3. V was clipped by 7 bases and J by 8 bases; unmatched bases: 11. CDR3 coding DNA: TGCGCCAGCAAATTCTGGGACAGGGGGTTTTGTACGCAGTATTTT. This translates into CASKFWDRGFCTQYF.

CDR3 amino acids: CASSLGLAGGPSTDTQYF. CDR3 bases: TGTGCCAGTAGCTTGGGACTAGCGGGGGGACCTAGCACAGATACGCAGTATTTT. The chain is built from TRBV19 and TRBJ2-3; 15 bases line up with TRBD2. CDR1 and CDR2 (germline): LNHDA, SQIVND (reference sequence). V shed 6 bases and J 0 bases; nucleotides not matched to a gene: 7. The CDR3 extends over 18 amino acids.

The genes are TRBV5-6 and TRBJ1-2; D gene unclear. The V gene's germline CDR1 is SGHDT and CDR2 YYEEEE. V was shortened by 0 bases and J by 2 bases, with 8 bases between the two germline ends. This CDR3 contains 14 residues. Written as DNA, the CDR3 is TGTGCCAGCAGCTTGGGAGGTGGGAACTATGGCTACACCTTC. Its translation: CASSLGGGNYGYTF.

This chain links TRBV5-6 with TRBJ1-5, with a weak D call TRBD1 (6 bases). The CDR3 length is 16 residues. Germline CDR1 is SGHDT and CDR2 is YYEEEE. The V and J ends lost 1 base and 3 bases respectively, with 14 bases between them. CDR3 sequence: CASSLMGGRYNQPQHF. In DNA, the CDR3 is TGTGCCAGCAGCTTGATGGGGGGGCGTTACAATCAGCCCCAGCATTTT. The full variable domain, with the rest looked up from reference TRBV5-6 and TRBJ1-5, is DAGVTQSPTHLIKTRGQQVTLRCSPKSGHDTVSWYQQALGQGPQFIFQYYEEEERQRGNFPDRFSGHQFPNYSSELNVNALLLGDSALYLCASSLMGGRYNQPQHFGDGTRLSIL.

This clone was seen once. The chain combines TRBV6-1 with TRBJ1-1, with 9 bases identical to TRBD1. The J segment lost 4 bases and the V segment lost 2 bases, leaving 17 bases of the junction unmatched. Germline CDR1 is MNHNS and CDR2 is SASEGT. The CDR3 covers 19 residues. As DNA, the CDR3 is TGTGCCAGCAGTGAAAGCGGGTACAGGGGGCGCGTTGATGGCACTGAAGCTTTCTTT. This encodes CASSESGYRGRVDGTEAFF.

The chain has TRBV6-5 and TRBJ2-5; weak D call: TRBD2 (6 bases). Matching the DNA end better, TRBJ2-7 makes the J call doubtful. The CDR3 is made up of 15 amino acids. Germline V lookup: CDR1 MNHEY, CDR2 SVGAGI. CDR3 coding DNA: TGTGCCAGCAGTTACACAGGAGGGTCCTCCTACGAGCAGTACTTC. Its protein is CASSYTGGSSYEQYF.

The V and J genes are TRBV6-4 and TRBJ2-3, with D tentatively TRBD1 (5 bases). Germline lookup yields CDR1 MRHNA and CDR2 SNTAGT. The CDR3 extends over 13 amino acids. V lost 3 bases, J lost 4 bases, and 8 bases lay in between. The chain's CDR3 is CASSEQAADTQYF. CDR3 nucleotide sequence: TGTGCCAGCAGTGAACAGGCGGCAGATACGCAGTATTTT.

For the CDR3, the DNA is TGTGCCAGCCACCAAGGGGGATTCGAGCAGTACTTC. Its translation: CASHQGGFEQYF. The chain combines TRBV18 with TRBJ2-7, with a possible D match to TRBD1 (6 bases). V was cut by 8 bases and J by 6 bases, with 14 bases left in between. CDR1 KGHSH and CDR2 LQKENI come from the germline V gene. This CDR3 has 12 residues.

The CDR3 loop is CASSLFRENTEAFF. The CDR3, as DNA: TGTGCCAGCAGTTTGTTTAGAGAGAACACTGAAGCTTTCTTT. The V gene is TRBV28, the J gene TRBJ1-1; no definite D call. The CDR3 is made up of 14 amino acids. The germline V gene encodes CDR1 MDHEN and CDR2 SYDVKM. The V and J ends lost 3 bases and 1 base respectively, with 9 bases between them.

In the case of this clone: At one end, the junction sequence differs from germline, possibly due to a read error. The V and J genes are TRBV4-3 and TRBJ2-5, with TRBD2 as a possible D gene (7 bases). The CDR3 loop spans 13 amino acids. Looked up from germline, CDR1 is LGHNA and CDR2 is YSLEER. The CDR3 loop is CASSQDITGGPDF. CDR3 nucleotides: TGCGCCAGCAGCCAAGATATCACGGGGGGCCCGGACTTC.

This rearrangement joins TRBV27 to TRBJ1-1, with a tentative D call TRBD1 (5 bases). Germline-derived CDR1 and CDR2 are MNHEY and SMNVEV (reference sequence). The V end lost 2 bases, the J end lost 4 bases, and 11 bases lay between the germline ends. The CDR3 runs to 14 residues. The CDR3 is CASSLGGGATEAFF. CDR3 bases: TGTGCCAGCAGTTTAGGGGGGGGTGCCACTGAAGCTTTCTTT.

The chain has TRBV7-3 and TRBJ2-1; 12 bases fit TRBD1. Germline lookup yields CDR1 SGHTA and CDR2 FQGTGA. V shed 2 bases and J 7 bases; nucleotides not matched to a gene: 6. The CDR3 contains 16 residues. The CDR3 loop is CASSLSRDRGRNEQFF. CDR3 coding DNA: TGTGCCAGCAGCTTATCTCGGGACAGGGGGCGGAATGAGCAGTTCTTC.